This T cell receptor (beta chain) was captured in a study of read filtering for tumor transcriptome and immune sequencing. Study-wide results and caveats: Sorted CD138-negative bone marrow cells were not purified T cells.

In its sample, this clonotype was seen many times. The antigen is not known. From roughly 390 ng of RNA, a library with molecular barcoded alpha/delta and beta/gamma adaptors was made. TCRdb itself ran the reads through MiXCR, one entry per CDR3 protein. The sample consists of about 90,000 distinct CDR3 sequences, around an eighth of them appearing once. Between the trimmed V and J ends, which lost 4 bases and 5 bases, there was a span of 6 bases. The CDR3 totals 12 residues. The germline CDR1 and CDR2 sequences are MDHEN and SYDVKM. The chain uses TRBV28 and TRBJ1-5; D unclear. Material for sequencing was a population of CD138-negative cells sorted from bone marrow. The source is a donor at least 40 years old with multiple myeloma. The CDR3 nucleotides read TGTGCCAGCAGTTCCGGGGATCAGCCCCAGCATTTT. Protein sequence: CASSSGDQPQHF.